Sequencing of this T cell receptor beta chain was carried out in a study of identical twins. Overall study findings and caveats: Out-of-frame alpha sequences common to twins exhibited an excess of low generation probability.

Trimming left V 4 bases short and J 6 bases short, with 15 bases between. Germline lookup yields CDR1 DFQATT and CDR2 SNEGSKA (reference sequence). The CDR3 runs 14 residues. This clonotype was seen only a few times. Its antigen is currently unknown. Unique molecular identifiers were in the cDNA, with template-switch universal primer binding. TCRdb redid the calling of the 5' RACE reads with MiXCR, one entry per CDR3 protein. The sample holds roughly 350,000 distinct CDR3 sequences, about 9% seen once. Sequenced: naive T cells sorted from blood. The genes are TRBV20-1 and TRBJ1-4; D might be TRBD1 (5 bases). The TCR was taken from a woman aged 45-60 years in good health. The CDR3 here is CSATIGGWDEKLFF. The CDR3 region has the DNA TGCAGTGCTACCATCGGGGGTTGGGATGAAAAACTGTTTTTT.